The rows below give T cell receptor beta chains drawn from one sample of a study of shared clonotypes between healthy human individuals. The assay was immunoSEQ multiplex PCR, and TCRdb's table has in-frame clones only and misses some. The table shows around 440,000 clones, with more than 70% occurring only once. Sequencing used PBMCs. The receptors derive from a woman aged 40-49 years in good health. Some clones in this sample may be carry-over from other donors' samples. Each CDR3 is given with its conserved first and last residue. A D gene is named only where the DNA matches it firmly. The size entry is marked missing in some rows and otherwise reads once, few, many or a size class.

j_call	v_call	d_call	clone_size	cdr3_nt	cdr3_aa
TRBJ1-5	TRBV28	-	-	TGTGCCAGCAGTTTTGGGCAGGAGTATCAGCCCCAGCATTTT	CASSFGQEYQPQHF
TRBJ2-4	TRBV28	-	-	TGTGCCAGCAGTTCCCCTTCGGGGGATAGGGCCCTAGAAAGCTTC	CASSSPSGDRALESF
TRBJ2-2	TRBV19	TRBD2	-	TGTGCCAGTAGTGGGACTAGCGGGAGGACCTCCACCGGGGAGCTGTTTTTT	CASSGTSGRTSTGELFF
TRBJ1-3	TRBV15	-	few	TGTGCCACCAGCAGAGATCCGGTCGGGGGATCTGGAAACACCATATATTTT	CATSRDPVGGSGNTIYF
TRBJ2-7	TRBV11-2	TRBD1	-	TGTGCCAGCAGCCGACAGGGCTACGAGCAGTACTTC	CASSRQGYEQYF
TRBJ2-3	TRBV10-3	TRBD2	-	TGTGCCATCAGTACTAGCGAAGCTTCCGATACGCAGTATTTT	CAISTSEASDTQYF
TRBJ2-7	TRBV27	-	-	TGTGCCAGCAGTTTCCCCGGGGGACCGGCATCCTACGAGCAGTACTTC	CASSFPGGPASYEQYF
TRBJ1-2	TRBV5-6	TRBD1	many	TGTGCCAGCAGCGTCCGGGGACAGACTAACTATGGCTACACCTTC	CASSVRGQTNYGYTF
TRBJ1-2	TRBV19	-	-	TGTGCCAGTAGTTTACCAATGGGGATCTATGGCTACACCTTC	CASSLPMGIYGYTF
TRBJ1-2	TRBV28	-	many	TGTGCCAGCAGTTTAGGTAGGGTCTTAGGCTACACCTTC	CASSLGRVLGYTF
TRBJ2-7	TRBV30	TRBD2	-	TGTGCCTGGAGTCAGGGCGGGAGGGCCTACGAGCAGTACTTC	CAWSQGGRAYEQYF
TRBJ2-1	TRBV7-3	TRBD2	-	TGTGCCAGCAGCGCAACTCCGGGACTAGTCAATGAGCAGTTCTTC	CASSATPGLVNEQFF
TRBJ1-4	TRBV18	-	-	TGTGCCAGCTCACCTCCCACGGGAGGCTCTAATGAAAAACTGTTTTTT	CASSPPTGGSNEKLFF
TRBJ1-1	TRBV9	-	-	TGTGCCAGCAGCGCCCATATGAACACTGAAGCTTTCTTT	CASSAHMNTEAFF
TRBJ2-1	TRBV18	TRBD2	-	TGTGCCAGCTCACCAGCGGGAGGGAACTACAATGAGCAGTTCTTC	CASSPAGGNYNEQFF
TRBJ1-3	TRBV7-2	TRBD1	-	TGTGCCAGCAGCGCCCGACAGGGGGCTCTCTCTGGAAACACCATATATTTT	CASSARQGALSGNTIYF
TRBJ2-7	TRBV7-6	TRBD2	-	TGTGCCAGCAGCTTAGTGGGCCGGACTAGCGGGGGGACCTACGAGCAGTACTTC	CASSLVGRTSGGTYEQYF
TRBJ1-4	TRBV6-5	-	few	TGTGCCAGCAGCCCCACCCGAGGTGAAAAACTGTTTTTT	CASSPTRGEKLFF
TRBJ2-5	TRBV6-1	TRBD1	-	TGTGCCAGCAGGACGCCGGGACAGGCCAAGGAGACCCAGTACTTC	CASRTPGQAKETQYF
TRBJ2-7	TRBV28	-	-	TGTGCCAGCAGTACCGGGCCGGACCCCTCGTACGAGCAGTACTTC	CASSTGPDPSYEQYF
TRBJ2-5	TRBV25-1	-	-	TGTGCCAGCAGTCCGACAGGGAGGGGAGAGACCCAGTACTTC	CASSPTGRGETQYF
TRBJ2-1	TRBV30	TRBD1	-	TGTGCCTGGGTAACAGGGGCTTCCTACAATGAGCAGTTCTTC	CAWVTGASYNEQFF
TRBJ1-1	TRBV30	-	-	TGTGCCTGGACAACGGGCCGGAACACTGAAGCTTTCTTT	CAWTTGRNTEAFF
TRBJ1-2	TRBV20-1	-	-	TGCAGTGCTAGCGGAGACACCTTC	CSASGDTF
TRBJ2-7	TRBV19	TRBD1	-	TGTGCCAGTAGTCGAACAGGGGAGTACGAGCAGTACTTC	CASSRTGEYEQYF
TRBJ1-1	TRBV9	TRBD1	-	TGTGCCAGCAGCGTAGAAGGGGGCACCATGAACACTGAAGCTTTCTTT	CASSVEGGTMNTEAFF
TRBJ2-7	TRBV4-2	-	-	TGTGCCAGCAGCCAAGGGGCTTCCCCTCCATACGAGCAGTACTTC	CASSQGASPPYEQYF
TRBJ1-2	TRBV29-1	TRBD1	-	TGCAGCGTTGAAAAACAGGGGTACGGCTACACCTTC	CSVEKQGYGYTF
TRBJ2-7	TRBV2	-	few	TGTGCCAGCAGTCCGGACTTTTCTTCCTACGAGCAGTACTTC	CASSPDFSSYEQYF
TRBJ1-5	TRBV28	TRBD1	once	TGTGCCAGCAGTTCGACAGGGTTTGGCAATCAGCCCCAGCATTTT	CASSSTGFGNQPQHF
TRBJ2-3	TRBV2	-	-	TGTGCCAGCAGGCCCTGGGCTAGCACAGATACGCAGTATTTT	CASRPWASTDTQYF
TRBJ1-1	TRBV25-1	-	-	TGTGCCAGCATGGGCGGGATGGCTGAAGCTTTCTTT	CASMGGMAEAFF
TRBJ1-1	TRBV4-1	-	-	TGCGCCAGCAGCCAACGGGGGGCGGTGAACACTGAAGCTTTCTTT	CASSQRGAVNTEAFF
TRBJ1-1	TRBV18	-	many	TGTGCCAGCTCACCACTTGGGGATCTGAACACTGAAGCTTTCTTT	CASSPLGDLNTEAFF
TRBJ2-1	TRBV5-8	-	-	TGTGCCAGCAGCTTGCTTGAGGGTGGTGAGCAGTTCTTC	CASSLLEGGEQFF
TRBJ1-4	TRBV27	-	-	TGTGCCAGCAGTTGGAGGGGGGGGTCCAATGAAAAACTGTTTTTT	CASSWRGGSNEKLFF
TRBJ1-5	TRBV19	-	-	TGTGCCAGTAGTATATTTACAGGCAATCAGCCCCAGCATTTT	CASSIFTGNQPQHF
TRBJ2-5	TRBV29-1	-	-	TGCAGCGTTTACAGGGACCAAGAGACCCAGTACTTC	CSVYRDQETQYF
TRBJ2-5	TRBV28	TRBD2	-	TGTGCCAGCAGTTCCCTATCGACTAGCGGGGGGCACTTAGAGACCCAGTACTTC	CASSSLSTSGGHLETQYF
TRBJ1-2	TRBV9	TRBD1	-	TGTGCCAGCAGCTTGGACAGGGTGATGGGGTATGGCTACACCTTC	CASSLDRVMGYGYTF
TRBJ2-3	TRBV4-2	-	-	TGTGCCAGCAGCCCGCGCCTCTTCACAGATACGCAGTATTTT	CASSPRLFTDTQYF
TRBJ2-5	TRBV2	TRBD2	-	TGTGCCAGCAGAACCGGGACTAGCGGACCGATGGGGTTTGAGACCCAGTACTTC	CASRTGTSGPMGFETQYF
TRBJ2-3	TRBV7-2	TRBD2	-	TGTGCCAGCAGCCTGACTAGCGGCCGCACAGATACGCAGTATTTT	CASSLTSGRTDTQYF
TRBJ1-4	TRBV2	TRBD1	few	TGTGCCAGCAGCCAGAGAGGGACAGCTAAGCTTTTT	CASSQRGTAKLF
TRBJ2-2	TRBV2	TRBD1	-	TGTGCCAGCAGTCCTGGACAGGGGGATTACACCGGGGAGCTGTTTTTT	CASSPGQGDYTGELFF
TRBJ2-2	TRBV18	-	few	TGTGCCAGCTCACCGGATATGGGGACCACCGGGGAGCTGTTTTTT	CASSPDMGTTGELFF
TRBJ1-2	TRBV19	TRBD1	-	TGTGCCAGTAAGGAGGACAGGGCGGATGGCTACACCTTC	CASKEDRADGYTF
TRBJ2-5	TRBV30	-	few	TGTGCCTGGAACGACGGGGTCCAAGAGACCCAGTACTTC	CAWNDGVQETQYF
TRBJ2-7	TRBV11-3	TRBD2	-	TGTGCCAGCAGCTTAGCCACCGGGACTAGCGGGAGTGCTTACGAGCAGTACTTC	CASSLATGTSGSAYEQYF
TRBJ1-1	TRBV10-3	TRBD1	-	TGTGCCATCACCGGACAGGGGGCGGGCACTGAAGCTTTCTTT	CAITGQGAGTEAFF
TRBJ2-7	TRBV29-1	-	-	TGCAGCTTTTGGGATATCGTCGGGGAGCAGTACTTC	CSFWDIVGEQYF
TRBJ2-7	TRBV4-3	TRBD2	many	TGCGCCAGCAGCCAAGATGGGACTAGCACGTTCTACGAGCAGTACTTC	CASSQDGTSTFYEQYF
TRBJ1-5	TRBV7-2	-	-	TGTGCCAGCAGCCTAAAGGCCGGGGTTAGCAATCAGCCCCAGCATTTT	CASSLKAGVSNQPQHF
TRBJ1-2	TRBV10-3	TRBD1	-	TGTGCCATCAGTGAGTGGGACAGGGAATCGGATGGCTACACCTTC	CAISEWDRESDGYTF